A selection of T cell receptor beta chains follows, all from one sample in a study of CD8 T cells in Susac syndrome. TCRdb independently ran MiXCR on the immunoSEQ multiplex PCR reads; one entry per CDR3 protein. The sample carries some 180,000 distinct CDR3 sequences, about 94% recorded once. Sequencing input: CD4+ T cells from PBMCs. The receptors here all came from a human donor in good health. Both conserved end residues are part of each CDR3. D genes are given only for firm matches. Clone size appears in some rows only: once, few, many, or a class for an expanded clone.

clone size | J gene | D gene | V gene | CDR3 protein | CDR3 DNA
- | TRBJ2-5 | - | TRBV29-1 | CSVGGIMETQYF | TGCAGCGTTGGGGGGATAATGGAGACCCAGTACTTC
- | TRBJ1-1 | - | TRBV20-1 | CSARGQQGRNTEAFF | TGCAGTGCTAGAGGTCAACAGGGCCGGAACACTGAAGCTTTCTTT
- | TRBJ2-2 | - | TRBV20-1 | CSASGWSRTGELFF | TGCAGTGCTAGTGGCTGGAGTCGGACCGGGGAGCTGTTTTTT
- | TRBJ1-1 | - | TRBV9 | CASSVVTGNTEAFF | TGTGCCAGCAGCGTAGTTACGGGGAACACTGAAGCTTTCTTT
- | TRBJ2-5 | TRBD2 | TRBV6-2/TRBV6-3 | CASSYVSGRGSQYF | TGTGCCAGCAGTTACGTTAGCGGGAGAGGATCCCAGTACTTC
once | TRBJ1-1 | - | TRBV27 | CASSYIQNTEAFF | TGTGCCAGCAGTTACATCCAGAACACTGAAGCTTTCTTT
- | TRBJ2-3 | - | TRBV9 | CASSVVNSDTQYF | TGTGCCAGCAGCGTCGTTAATTCAGATACGCAGTATTTT
- | TRBJ2-5 | - | TRBV7-2 | CASSLMGVERETQYF | TGTGCCAGCAGCTTAATGGGGGTTGAAAGAGAGACCCAGTACTTC
- | TRBJ1-5 | - | TRBV12-3/TRBV12-4 | CASSFSHPAQHF | TGTGCCAGCAGTTTTAGTCACCCGGCCCAGCATTTT
- | TRBJ2-1 | TRBD2 | TRBV19 | CASSLGLAPSYNEQFF | TGTGCCAGTAGTCTTGGACTAGCGCCCTCCTACAATGAGCAGTTCTTC
- | TRBJ1-1 | - | TRBV30 | CAWSGGRRNTEAFF | TGTGCCTGGAGCGGTGGCAGGCGGAACACTGAAGCTTTCTTT
- | TRBJ1-2 | - | TRBV28 | CASSSRKGQFGYTF | TGTGCCAGCAGTTCACGGAAGGGGCAGTTTGGCTACACCTTC
- | TRBJ2-1 | TRBD2 | TRBV15 | CATSTPGLAGVGGEQFF | TGTGCCACCAGCACACCGGGACTAGCGGGAGTCGGGGGCGAGCAGTTCTTC
- | TRBJ1-1 | TRBD1 | TRBV13 | CASSLRDRGETFF | TGTGCCAGCAGCTTAAGGGACAGGGGTGAAACTTTCTTT
- | TRBJ2-6 | - | TRBV30 | CAWSLERANVLTF | TGTGCCTGGAGTCTTGAGCGGGCCAACGTCCTGACTTTC
- | TRBJ2-1 | TRBD1 | TRBV5-1 | CASSNMDRSSYNEQFF | TGCGCCAGCAGCAATATGGACAGGAGCTCCTACAATGAGCAGTTCTTC
- | TRBJ1-5 | - | TRBV15 | CATTPTGGVNQPQHF | TGTGCCACCACCCCCACAGGAGGGGTAAATCAGCCCCAGCATTTT
- | TRBJ2-5 | - | TRBV5-1 | CASSSDRPVGGTQYF | TGCGCCAGCAGCTCTGACAGGCCCGTGGGGGGGACCCAGTACTTC
- | TRBJ1-1 | - | TRBV20-1 | CSAQQGPGAFF | TGCAGTGCGCAACAGGGACCGGGAGCTTTCTTT
- | TRBJ2-7 | - | TRBV29-1 | CSVADRSEQYF | TGCAGCGTTGCAGACAGATCCGAGCAGTACTTC
- | TRBJ2-5 | TRBD2 | TRBV20-1 | CSASLAGAETQYF | TGCAGTGCTAGTTTAGCGGGAGCCGAGACCCAGTACTTC
- | TRBJ2-5 | TRBD2 | TRBV27 | CASRGTSQTQYF | TGTGCCAGCCGGGGGACTAGTCAGACCCAGTACTTC
- | TRBJ2-3 | TRBD2 | TRBV27 | CASSLSGGVGDTQYF | TGTGCCAGCAGTTTAAGTGGGGGGGTAGGAGATACGCAGTATTTT
- | TRBJ2-1 | - | TRBV14 | CASSLLWRVPYNEQFF | TGTGCCAGCAGCCTCCTTTGGAGGGTCCCCTACAATGAGCAGTTCTTC
- | TRBJ2-1 | - | TRBV11-3 | CASSLVRADEQFF | TGTGCCAGCAGCTTAGTCAGGGCCGATGAGCAGTTCTTC
- | TRBJ1-2 | - | TRBV28 | CASSLRDNGGYTF | TGTGCCAGCAGTTTAAGGGACAACGGGGGCTACACCTTC
- | TRBJ2-5 | - | TRBV29-1 | CSVLGQETQYF | TGCAGCGTTCTGGGTCAAGAGACCCAGTACTTC
- | TRBJ1-1 | - | TRBV7-9 | CASSVQQGNTEAFF | TGTGCCAGCAGCGTCCAACAGGGGAACACTGAAGCTTTCTTT
- | TRBJ2-7 | - | TRBV6-5 | CASSYSRGVPDEQYF | TGTGCCAGCAGTTACTCCCGAGGGGTGCCCGACGAGCAGTACTTC
- | TRBJ2-7 | - | TRBV7-2 | CASSLLGREAREYF | TGTGCCAGCAGCTTACTGGGGAGAGAGGCGAGGGAGTACTTC
- | TRBJ2-3 | - | TRBV28 | CASSFSQGPSDTQYF | TGTGCCAGCAGTTTTTCACAGGGACCGTCAGATACGCAGTATTTT
- | TRBJ2-3 | - | TRBV20-1 | CSATPGDTQYF | TGCAGTGCTACCCCTGGGGATACGCAGTATTTT
- | TRBJ2-3 | TRBD2 | TRBV28 | CASSLTGLAGVWF | TGTGCCAGCAGTTTAACCGGACTAGCGGGAGTCTGGTTT
once | TRBJ2-3 | TRBD2 | TRBV29-1 | CSVLSASGYTQYF | TGCAGCGTGTTGTCGGCTAGCGGATATACGCAGTATTTT
- | TRBJ2-7 | - | TRBV25-1 | CASSALYEQYF | TGTGCCAGCAGTGCCTTATACGAGCAGTACTTC
- | TRBJ1-1 | - | TRBV9 | CASSAKNLGKNTEAFF | TGTGCCAGCAGCGCGAAAAACCTCGGGAAGAACACTGAAGCTTTCTTT
- | TRBJ2-1 | TRBD2 | TRBV4-2 | CASSQGAGVENEQFF | TGTGCCAGCAGCCAAGGGGCGGGAGTGGAAAATGAGCAGTTCTTC
- | TRBJ2-7 | - | TRBV28 | CASSVPGRRTDEQYF | TGTGCCAGCAGTGTACCGGGGCGGCGGACGGACGAGCAGTACTTC
- | TRBJ2-7 | TRBD1 | TRBV28 | CASSTPGQGYEQYF | TGTGCCAGCAGTACACCGGGACAGGGATACGAGCAGTACTTC
- | TRBJ1-2 | - | TRBV24-1 | CATSDITVNYGYTF | TGTGCCACCAGTGATATAACGGTTAACTATGGCTACACCTTC
- | TRBJ2-5 | - | TRBV20-1 | CSAIRGEETQYF | TGCAGTGCGATCAGGGGTGAAGAGACCCAGTACTTC
- | TRBJ2-2 | TRBD2 | TRBV2 | CASETSGISGELFF | TGTGCCAGCGAGACTAGCGGGATTTCCGGGGAGCTGTTTTTT
few | TRBJ2-1 | TRBD1 | TRBV29-1 | CSADRGNEQFF | TGCAGCGCCGACAGGGGGAATGAGCAGTTCTTC
- | TRBJ1-2 | - | TRBV12-3/TRBV12-4 | CASSRVNYGYTF | TGTGCCAGCAGTAGGGTGAACTATGGCTACACCTTC
- | TRBJ2-1 | TRBD1 | TRBV27 | CASSFGQGSQFF | TGTGCCAGCAGTTTTGGACAGGGGTCCCAGTTCTTC
once | TRBJ2-6 | - | TRBV28 | CASVRSGANVLTF | TGTGCCAGCGTTCGGAGTGGGGCCAACGTCCTGACTTTC
- | TRBJ2-5 | - | TRBV2 | CASKQGRRETQYF | TGTGCCAGCAAACAGGGTCGGCGGGAGACCCAGTACTTC
- | TRBJ2-3 | - | TRBV7-2 | CASSLAGHSTDTQYF | TGTGCCAGCAGCTTAGCGGGACACAGCACAGATACGCAGTATTTT
- | TRBJ2-1 | - | TRBV29-1 | CSVEDRPQVDNEQFF | TGCAGCGTTGAAGATCGGCCGCAGGTTGACAATGAGCAGTTCTTC
- | TRBJ1-4 | - | TRBV5-1 | CASSREANEKLFF | TGCGCCAGCAGCAGGGAAGCTAATGAAAAACTGTTTTTT
- | TRBJ2-3 | TRBD2 | TRBV27 | CASSSREAGWADTQYF | TGTGCCAGCAGTTCCCGGGAAGCGGGATGGGCAGATACGCAGTATTTT
- | TRBJ2-5 | - | TRBV18 | CASTRGALGADQYF | TGTGCCAGCACAAGGGGAGCCCTTGGGGCAGACCAGTACTTC
- | TRBJ2-7 | - | TRBV20-1 | CSASTGGNYEQYF | TGCAGTGCTAGCACCGGCGGCAACTACGAGCAGTACTTC